Described below is a single T cell receptor (beta chain) sequence and its context. Antigen specificity is unknown. 60 Vbeta and 13 Jbeta primers were used in PCR. In the authors' methods: Around 83 million unique TCR beta chains, some 11 million shared, were counted in a later analysis. Generated by immunoSEQ multiplex PCR, the TCRdb table keeps only in-frame clones and is missing some. From that table come the V and J calls and clone size; the DNA was used to work out D and trimming. This sample has about 190,000 clones, with over 65% found just once. These data belong to a study of cytomegalovirus exposure and HLA in healthy donors. Study observations and caveats: Investigators reported approximately 170 TCR beta chains as tied to cytomegalovirus. With DRB1 most and HLA-C fewest, TCR association rates differed between HLA loci in a later analysis.

CDR1 GTSNPN and CDR2 SVGIG come from the germline V gene (reference sequence). V shed 4 bases and J 7 bases; nucleotides not matched to a gene: 6. The CDR3 has 12 residues. The sample consisted of PBMCs. V gene TRBV30 combines with J gene TRBJ2-7, with TRBD1 identical over 8 bases. This TCR was recovered from a man aged 35 to 55 in good health and CMV-seropositive. CDR3 loop: CAWNQGAGEQYF. CDR3 DNA: TGTGCCTGGAACCAGGGGGCGGGGGAGCAGTACTTC.